One and the same sample provided the 25 T cell receptor beta chains below, sequenced in a study of OX40 agonist ivuxolimab in advanced cancers. The repertoire was sequenced with immunoSEQ multiplex PCR; TCRdb's copy has only in-frame clones and lacks some. Of approximately 65,000 clones in the sample, 65% to 85% are singletons; the top ten hold roughly 11%. The source material was CD4+ or CD8+ T cells sorted from blood, sampled in a trial of the OX40 agonist ivuxolimab. These receptors all come from an adult with an advanced solid tumor such as melanoma, head and neck, liver or kidney cancer.

The chain carries TRBV29-1 and TRBJ2-5, with D perhaps matching TRBD1 or TRBD2 (6 bases each). V was clipped by 1 base and J by 7 bases, with 16 bases between them. The CDR3 extends over 14 amino acids. Germline-derived CDR1 and CDR2 are SQVTM and ANQGSEA. CDR3 sequence reads: CSVEGQGLGGTQYF. DNA of the CDR3: TGCAGCGTTGAAGGGCAGGGGTTGGGGGGGACCCAGTACTTC.

V usage is TRBV4-1 and J usage is TRBJ1-5, with D possibly matching TRBD1 (6 bases). V lost 0 bases to trimming and J lost 6 bases, with 15 bases between them. The CDR3 has 16 residues. Germline V lookup: CDR1 MGHRA, CDR2 YSYEKL. This CDR3 reads CASSQEDRKGGQPQHF. Written as DNA, the CDR3 is TGCGCCAGCAGCCAAGAAGACCGAAAAGGGGGTCAGCCCCAGCATTTT.

The chain recombines TRBV19 with TRBJ2-2; 8 positions match TRBD2. Per germline, CDR1 LNHDA and CDR2 SQIVND (reference sequence). The J segment lost 1 base and the V segment lost 7 bases, leaving 11 bases of the junction unmatched. This CDR3 comprises 17 residues. The CDR3 nucleotides are TGTGCCAGTATTAAGACTAGCGCACCGTTGAACACCGGGGAGCTGTTTTTT. Its protein product is CASIKTSAPLNTGELFF.

This sequence joins TRBV7-9 and TRBJ1-1; no reliable D call. The CDR3 spans 13 residues. Germline values: CDR1 SEHNR, CDR2 FQNEAQ (reference sequence). Trimming cost V 0 bases and J 8 bases, with 10 bases left between them. Written as DNA, the CDR3 is TGTGCCAGCAGCTTAGCGCAATTGGGAGAAGCTTTCTTT. Translated, it gives CASSLAQLGEAFF.

The chain links TRBV5-1 to TRBJ2-7; tentative D call: TRBD1 (6 bases). Trimming stripped 0 bases from V and 3 bases from J, with 7 bases between. This CDR3 is built from 13 residues. Germline assignment: CDR1 SGHRS and CDR2 YFSETQ. The CDR3 region has the DNA TGCGCCAGCAGCTTGGGGGACAACTACGAGCAGTACTTC. This gives the protein CASSLGDNYEQYF.

The CDR3 nucleotides read TGTGCCAGCAGAGAACCCGACAGGAACTATGGCTACACCTTC. It encodes CASREPDRNYGYTF. The chain links TRBV6-1 to TRBJ1-2, with D perhaps TRBD1 (6 bases). V was trimmed by 6 bases and J by 2 bases, leaving 13 bases between them. The CDR3 is 14 amino acids. The germline V gene has CDR1 MNHNS and CDR2 SASEGT.

This chain uses TRBV9 with TRBJ2-3; TRBD1 agrees at 9 bases. The junction had 8 bases not matched to a gene; V was cut back by 4 bases and J by 5 bases. The CDR3 has 15 amino acids. Per the germline V gene, CDR1 is SGDLS and CDR2 is YYNGEE. The CDR3 sequence is CASSSRDRVIDTQYF. The CDR3 coding sequence is TGTGCCAGCAGCTCCCGGGACAGGGTGATAGATACGCAGTATTTT.

The CDR3 nucleotides are TGTGCCAGCAGGAGGGTGGCAGGGACGTATGGCTACACCTTC. This sequence encodes CASRRVAGTYGYTF. The chain uses TRBV2 and TRBJ1-2; D might be TRBD1 (5 bases). V was clipped by 6 bases and J by 5 bases, with 16 bases between them. Looked up from germline, CDR1 is SNHLY and CDR2 is FYNNEI. CDR3 length: 14 residues.

This chain uses TRBV27 with TRBJ1-1; no reliable D call. The V end lost 8 bases, the J end lost 8 bases, and 21 bases lay between the germline ends. Germline V lookup: CDR1 MNHEY, CDR2 SMNVEV (reference sequence). The CDR3 covers 14 residues. CDR3 sequence reads: CASGKPRSGSEAFF. In nucleotides, the CDR3 is TGTGCCAGCGGGAAGCCCCGGTCCGGCTCCGAAGCTTTCTTT.

The chain uses TRBV28 and TRBJ1-2, with TRBD1 matching over 7 bases. Trimming cost V 6 bases and J 4 bases; bases outside gene matches: 5. The germline V gene encodes CDR1 MDHEN and CDR2 SYDVKM. This CDR3 has 13 residues. The DNA for the CDR3 is TGTGCCAGCAGCCTGACAGGGTCCTATGGCTACACCTTC. This sequence encodes CASSLTGSYGYTF.

V and J are TRBV30 and TRBJ2-6; no clear D gene. Germline V lookup: CDR1 GTSNPN, CDR2 SVGIG (reference sequence). V gave up 4 bases and J gave up 2 bases, with 6 bases separating them. The CDR3 totals 13 residues. The CDR3 region is CAWKGPGANVLTF. The CDR3 nucleotides are TGTGCCTGGAAGGGTCCTGGGGCCAACGTCCTGACTTTC.

This clone was recorded a few times. This chain uses TRBV6-5 with TRBJ1-5; D not resolved. The V end was cut by 6 bases, the J end by 5 bases, with 11 bases between. This CDR3 is built from 13 residues. Germline V gene lookup returns CDR1 MNHEY and CDR2 SVGAGI. The CDR3 sequence: CASRPDGYQPQHF. CDR3 nucleotides: TGTGCCAGCAGACCCGACGGTTATCAGCCCCAGCATTTT.

V is TRBV5-1 and J is TRBJ2-3; D assignment may be TRBD1 or TRBD2 (6 bases each). The CDR3 extends over 16 amino acids. V shed 2 bases and J shed 0 bases, with 13 bases lying between them. Germline CDR1 reads SGHRS; CDR2 reads YFSETQ. CDR3 in DNA: TGCGCCAGCAGCTTTCAATCGGGGGCCAGCACAGATACGCAGTATTTT. Protein sequence: CASSFQSGASTDTQYF.

The chain couples TRBV27 to TRBJ2-1, with 7 bases lining up with TRBD1. Germline lookup yields CDR1 MNHEY and CDR2 SMNVEV (reference sequence). CDR3 length: 13 residues. J gave up 3 bases and V 6 bases, and 2 bases lay outside the gene matches. The CDR3 DNA reads as TGTGCCAGCAGACGGGACAGCTACAATGAGCAGTTCTTC. Its translation is CASRRDSYNEQFF.

The CDR3, as DNA: TGCGCCAGCAGTGAGGCCGGGGGTTATGGGGGCTACGAGCAGTACGTC. Translated, it gives CASSEAGGYGGYEQYV. The chain employs TRBV10-2 and TRBJ2-7; tentatively, D is TRBD2 (6 bases). V was cut by 2 bases and J by 3 bases, with 17 bases left in between. Germline CDR1 WSHSY, CDR2 SAAADI. This CDR3 region has 16 residues.

The V and J genes are TRBV29-1 and TRBJ2-3, with D maybe TRBD1 (5 bases). V gave up 1 base and J gave up 2 bases, with 13 bases separating them. This CDR3 is built from 15 residues. Germline loops: CDR1 SQVTM, CDR2 ANQGSEA. DNA for the CDR3: TGCAGCGTTGAAGTGAATTACAGGACCACAGATACGCAGTATTTT. Amino acids: CSVEVNYRTTDTQYF.

This chain joins TRBV9 and TRBJ1-1, with D unresolved. In germline, CDR1 is SGDLS, CDR2 YYNGEE. The CDR3 has 16 residues. The V end lost 1 base, the J end lost 5 bases, and 18 bases lay between the germline ends. The CDR3 region is CASSVQSGKRWTEAFF. In DNA form, the CDR3 reads TGTGCCAGCAGCGTACAGTCAGGTAAGCGGTGGACTGAAGCTTTCTTT.

This sequence joins TRBV7-2 and TRBJ1-6, with TRBD1 matching over 8 bases. J was trimmed by 5 bases and V by 5 bases; bases with no gene match: 5. CDR1 SGHTA and CDR2 FQGNSA come from the germline V gene. This CDR3 region has 15 residues. The CDR3 loop is CASSLLDRDNSPLHF. DNA of the CDR3: TGTGCCAGCAGCCTACTGGACAGGGATAATTCACCCCTCCACTTT. The full variable domain, its missing parts supplied by reference TRBV7-2 and TRBJ1-6, is GAGVSQSPSNKVTEKGKDVELRCDPISGHTALYWYRQSLGQGLEFLIYFQGNSAPDKSGLPSDRFSAERTGGSVSTLTIQRTQQEDSAVYLCASSLLDRDNSPLHFGNGTRLTVT.

This rearrangement joins TRBV5-8 to TRBJ2-3; D possibly corresponds to TRBD2 (6 bases). The V end was cut by 3 bases, the J end by 12 bases, with 14 bases between. CDR1 SGHTS and CDR2 YDEGEE come from the germline V gene. The CDR3 has 12 amino acids. CDR3 sequence (DNA): TGTGCCAGCAGCTCGGTTTCGGGGACTCAGTATTTT. Translated, it gives CASSSVSGTQYF.

This clone came up a few times. The rearrangement uses TRBV19 and TRBJ1-2, with 9 bases fitting TRBD1. Trimming cost V 6 bases and J 6 bases; bases outside gene matches: 5. The CDR3 is 13 residues long. Germline V gene lookup returns CDR1 LNHDA and CDR2 SQIVND (reference sequence). The CDR3, as DNA: TGTGCCAGTAGCATCCGGGACAGGGATGGCTACACCTTC. Its protein is CASSIRDRDGYTF.

Only one count was recorded for this clone. J is TRBJ1-1 and V is TRBV29-1, with D perhaps matching TRBD1 (5 bases). The ends were cut back, 7 bases at V and 7 bases at J, with 16 bases in the middle. CDR3 length: 12 residues. The germline CDR1 and CDR2 sequences are SQVTM and ANQGSEA. CDR3 coding DNA: TGCAGCGGCGCCGTGGGAGGGGATGAAGCTTTCTTT. Protein sequence: CSGAVGGDEAFF.

The V and J genes are TRBV30 and TRBJ1-3; maybe TRBD1 (6 bases). V was pared by 2 bases and J by 2 bases, with 13 bases between. The V gene's germline CDR1 is GTSNPN and CDR2 SVGIG (reference sequence). The CDR3 covers 15 residues. The CDR3 sequence is CAWSNLQGPGNTIYF. The CDR3 nucleotides read TGTGCCTGGAGTAATTTACAGGGCCCTGGAAACACCATATATTTT.

V is TRBV7-2 and J is TRBJ1-2, with TRBD1 as a possible D gene (5 bases). CDR3 length: 13 residues. From germline, CDR1 is SGHTA and CDR2 FQGNSA. Between the trimmed V and J ends, which lost 1 base and 4 bases, there was a span of 7 bases. CDR3 sequence: CASSLGGGYGYTF. For the CDR3, the DNA is TGTGCCAGCAGCTTAGGGGGGGGCTATGGCTACACCTTC.

The V gene is TRBV5-6, the J gene TRBJ1-2; TRBD1 is a possible D gene (6 bases). V was clipped by 2 bases and J by 7 bases, with 15 bases between them. The CDR3 covers 14 residues. Germline CDR1 is SGHDT and CDR2 is YYEEEE. For the CDR3, the DNA is TGTGCCAGCAGCTTTGGCAGGGGCTATGGTGGCTACACCTTC. The encoded protein is CASSFGRGYGGYTF.

The chain carries TRBV28 and TRBJ2-7; possibly TRBD1 for D (5 bases). Germline V lookup: CDR1 MDHEN, CDR2 SYDVKM. The CDR3 runs to 15 residues. V gave up 1 base and J gave up 2 bases, with 12 bases separating them. The CDR3 here is CASSLYPDRAYEQYF. The CDR3 DNA sequence: TGTGCCAGCAGTTTATATCCCGACAGAGCCTACGAGCAGTACTTC.